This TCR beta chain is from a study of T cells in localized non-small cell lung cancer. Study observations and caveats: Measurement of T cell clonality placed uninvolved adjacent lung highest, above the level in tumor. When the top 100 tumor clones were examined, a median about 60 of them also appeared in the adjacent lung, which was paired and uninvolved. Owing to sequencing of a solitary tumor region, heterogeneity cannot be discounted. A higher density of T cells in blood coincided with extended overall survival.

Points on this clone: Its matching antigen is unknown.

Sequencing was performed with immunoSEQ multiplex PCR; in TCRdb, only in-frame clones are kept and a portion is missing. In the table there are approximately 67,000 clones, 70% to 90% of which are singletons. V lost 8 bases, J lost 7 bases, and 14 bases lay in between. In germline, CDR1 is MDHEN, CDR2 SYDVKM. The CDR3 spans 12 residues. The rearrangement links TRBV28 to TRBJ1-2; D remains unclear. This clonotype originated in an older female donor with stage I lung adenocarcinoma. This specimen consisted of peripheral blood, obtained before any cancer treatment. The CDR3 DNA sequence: TGTGCCAGCTCCGCTGCGGCTTCTGGCTACACCTTC. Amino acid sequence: CASSAAASGYTF.